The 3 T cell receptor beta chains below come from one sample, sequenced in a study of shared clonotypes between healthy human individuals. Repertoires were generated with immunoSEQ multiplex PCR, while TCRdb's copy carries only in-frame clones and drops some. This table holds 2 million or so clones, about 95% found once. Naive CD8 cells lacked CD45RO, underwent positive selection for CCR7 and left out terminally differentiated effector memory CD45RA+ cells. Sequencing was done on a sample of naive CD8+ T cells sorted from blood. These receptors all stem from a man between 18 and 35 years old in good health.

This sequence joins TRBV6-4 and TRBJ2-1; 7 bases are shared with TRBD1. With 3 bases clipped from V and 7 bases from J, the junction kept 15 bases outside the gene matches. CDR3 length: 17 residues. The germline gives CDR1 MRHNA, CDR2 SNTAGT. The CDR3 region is CASSEDSLDRRFNEQFF. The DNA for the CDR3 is TGTGCCAGCAGTGAAGATAGTTTGGACAGGAGATTTAATGAGCAGTTCTTC.

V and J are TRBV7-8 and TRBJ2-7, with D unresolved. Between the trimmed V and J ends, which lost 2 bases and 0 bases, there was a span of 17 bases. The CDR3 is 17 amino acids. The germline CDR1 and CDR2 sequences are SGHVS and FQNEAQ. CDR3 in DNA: TGTGCCAGCAGCTTAATTTCCCGGAGTACCATCTCCTACGAGCAGTACTTC. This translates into CASSLISRSTISYEQYF.

The CDR3 DNA follows: TGTGCCAGCAGCTCCCATGCAGATACGCAGTATTTT. It is translated as CASSSHADTQYF. The chain recombines TRBV5-4 with TRBJ2-3; D remains ambiguous. There are 12 residues in the CDR3. CDR1 SGHNT and CDR2 YYREEE come from the germline V gene (reference sequence). The germline V and J ends were trimmed by 3 bases and 4 bases, with 6 bases remaining between them.